What follows describes a single TCR beta chain. The source of the sample is a study of graft-versus-host responses after intestinal transplantation. The data were produced by immunoSEQ multiplex PCR, yet TCRdb's version contains in-frame clones alone and is incomplete. The data contain 95,000 or so clones, about nine tenths of them singletons. Trimming at V came to 5 bases and at J to 6 bases, leaving 3 bases not matched to a gene. CDR1 and CDR2 (germline): MNHEY, SVGAGI. This CDR3 is 14 amino acids long. V and J are TRBV6-5 and TRBJ1-5; 11 positions agree with TRBD1. The sequenced sample was PBMCs, obtained about 450 days after intestinal transplant. The sequence came from a human patient who received an intestinal transplant, so some T cells may come from the graft donor. The chain's CDR3 is CASSHGTGGQPQHF. The CDR3 coding sequence is TGTGCCAGCAGTCACGGGACAGGGGGTCAGCCCCAGCATTTT.